The 2 T cell receptor beta chains below all came from one sample that was sequenced in a study of blood T cell repertoires in COVID-19 (dated by TCRdb to about 2020). Library prep was done by the immunoSEQ multiplex PCR assay. This immuneACCESS table, as held by TCRdb, lists in-frame sequences with V and J called but not all clones. Of the missing ones, under half trace to an unresolved V gene in checked studies; the others have no known cause. The sample profile shows nearly 200,000 clones; about 80% of them were found once. The top ten hold about 6.9% of the sample. Source material: peripheral blood. The origin of the receptors is a human donor with acute or convalescent COVID-19. The donor label of this sample is uncertain.

The CDR3 spells CASSLEGTANYGYTF. Written as DNA, the CDR3 is TGTGCCAGCAGCTTGGAGGGGACAGCTAACTATGGCTACACCTTC. V usage is TRBV7-3 and J usage is TRBJ1-2, with 7 bases lining up with TRBD1. The J segment lost 0 bases and the V segment lost 3 bases, leaving 4 bases of the junction unmatched. The CDR3 extends over 15 amino acids. CDR1 is SGHTA and CDR2 is FQGTGA in the germline V gene.

The gene calls are TRBV7-9 and TRBJ2-3; D perhaps matches TRBD1 (5 bases). V dropped 3 bases and J dropped 3 bases, with 7 bases sitting between them. This CDR3 spans 13 amino acids. The germline gives CDR1 SEHNR, CDR2 FQNEAQ (reference sequence). The CDR3 nucleotides read TGTGCCAGCAGCTTGCAGGGAACAGATACGCAGTATTTT. The encoded protein is CASSLQGTDTQYF.